These T cell receptor beta chains were read from a single sample in a study of T cell responses to AZD1222 COVID-19 vaccine. Assay used: immunoSEQ multiplex PCR; TCRdb lists only in-frame clones, some missing. The sample holds 90,000 to 110,000 clones, approximately 87% seen once. Specimen: peripheral blood, collected 28 days after the second AZD1222 dose. These receptors originate from an adult who received the AZD1222 COVID-19 vaccine. Both conserved end residues are part of each CDR3.

J: TRBJ1-2; V: TRBV18; CDR3: CASSSGQENYGYTF
J: TRBJ2-1; V: TRBV6-5; CDR3: CASSRGEDNEQFF
J: TRBJ2-1; V: TRBV7-3; CDR3: CASSPRQNNEQFF
J: TRBJ2-2; V: TRBV19; CDR3: CASSIDGLAGENTGELFF
J: TRBJ1-4; V: TRBV9; CDR3: CASSAQGATTLNEKLFF
J: TRBJ2-3; V: TRBV21-1; CDR3: CASSKVSPWASGGVTDTQYF
J: TRBJ2-1; V: TRBV5-4; CDR3: CASSLDLLATDNEQFF
J: TRBJ2-2; V: TRBV28; CDR3: CASIPPHGTGNTGELFF
J: TRBJ2-7; V: TRBV5-3; CDR3: CARSLEGLNEQYF
J: TRBJ1-1; V: TRBV29-1; CDR3: CSVGLRNTEAFF
J: TRBJ1-1; V: TRBV11-3; CDR3: CASSSQGGTEAFF
J: TRBJ1-2; V: TRBV7-2; CDR3: CASKNRGGGYTF
J: TRBJ2-5; V: TRBV5-1; CDR3: CASSTRSGTQYF
J: TRBJ2-7; V: TRBV3-1/TRBV3-2; CDR3: CASSQDSAGEPWGKQYF
J: TRBJ2-7; V: TRBV19; CDR3: CASMDTNEQYF